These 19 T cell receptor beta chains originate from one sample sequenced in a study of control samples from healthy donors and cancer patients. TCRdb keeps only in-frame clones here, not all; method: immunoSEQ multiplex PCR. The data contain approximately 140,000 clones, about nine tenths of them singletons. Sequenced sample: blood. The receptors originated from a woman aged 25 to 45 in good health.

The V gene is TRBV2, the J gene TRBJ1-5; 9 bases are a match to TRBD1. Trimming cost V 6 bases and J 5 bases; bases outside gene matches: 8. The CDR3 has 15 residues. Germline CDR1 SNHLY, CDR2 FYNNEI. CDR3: CASRGDRQGDQPQHF. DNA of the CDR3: TGTGCCAGCAGGGGGGACCGACAGGGGGATCAGCCCCAGCATTTT.

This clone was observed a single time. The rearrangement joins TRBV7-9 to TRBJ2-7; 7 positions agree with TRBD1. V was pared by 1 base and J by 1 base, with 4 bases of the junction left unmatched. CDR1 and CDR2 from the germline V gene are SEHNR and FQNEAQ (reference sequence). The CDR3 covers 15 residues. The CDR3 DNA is TGTGCCAGCAGCTTAGACGGGACAGATTCCTACGAGCAGTACTTC. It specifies CASSLDGTDSYEQYF. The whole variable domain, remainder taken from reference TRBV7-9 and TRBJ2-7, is DTGVSQNPRHKITKRGQNVTFRCDPISEHNRLYWYRQTLGQGPEFLTYFQNEAQLEKSRLLSDRFSAERPKGSFSTLEIQRTEQGDSAMYLCASSLDGTDSYEQYFGPGTRLTVT.

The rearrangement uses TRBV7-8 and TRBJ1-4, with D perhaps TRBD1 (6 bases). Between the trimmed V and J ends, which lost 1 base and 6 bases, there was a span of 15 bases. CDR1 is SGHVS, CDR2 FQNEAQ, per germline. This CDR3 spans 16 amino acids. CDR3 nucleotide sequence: TGTGCCAGCAGCTTAGGGCCCCGCAGGGGAGATGAAAAACTGTTTTTT. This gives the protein CASSLGPRRGDEKLFF.

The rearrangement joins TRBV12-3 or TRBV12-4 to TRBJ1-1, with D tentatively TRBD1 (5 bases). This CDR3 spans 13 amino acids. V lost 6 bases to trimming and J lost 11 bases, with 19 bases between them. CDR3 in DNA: TGTGCCAGCAGCTTGGGGGGTGAGACTCTCGCTTTCTTT. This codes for CASSLGGETLAFF.

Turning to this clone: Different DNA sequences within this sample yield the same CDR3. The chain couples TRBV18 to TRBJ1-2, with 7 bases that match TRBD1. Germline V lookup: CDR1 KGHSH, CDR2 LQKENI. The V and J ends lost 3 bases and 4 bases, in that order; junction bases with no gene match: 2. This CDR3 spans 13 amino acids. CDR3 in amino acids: CASSPSGGYGYTF. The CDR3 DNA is TGTGCCAGCTCACCGTCAGGGGGCTATGGCTACACCTTC.

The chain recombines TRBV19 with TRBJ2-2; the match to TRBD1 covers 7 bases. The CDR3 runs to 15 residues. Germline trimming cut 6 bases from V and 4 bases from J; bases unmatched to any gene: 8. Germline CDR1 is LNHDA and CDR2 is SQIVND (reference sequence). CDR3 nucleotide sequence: TGTGCCAGTAGGTTTCGGGACAGACCCACCGGGGAGCTGTTTTTT. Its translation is CASRFRDRPTGELFF. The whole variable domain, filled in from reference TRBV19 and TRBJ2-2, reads DGGITQSPKYLFRKEGQNVTLSCEQNLNHDAMYWYRQDPGQGLRLIYYSQIVNDFQKGDIAEGYSVSREKKESFPLTVTSAQKNPTAFYLCASRFRDRPTGELFFGEGSRLTVL.

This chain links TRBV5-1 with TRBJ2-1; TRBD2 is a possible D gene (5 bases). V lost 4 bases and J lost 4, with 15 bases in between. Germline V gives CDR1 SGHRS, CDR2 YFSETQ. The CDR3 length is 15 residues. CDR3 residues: CASSPGGSPYNEQFF. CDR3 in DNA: TGCGCCAGCAGCCCGGGCGGGTCGCCGTACAATGAGCAGTTCTTC. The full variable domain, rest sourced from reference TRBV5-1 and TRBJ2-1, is KAGVTQTPRYLIKTRGQQVTLSCSPISGHRSVSWYQQTPGQGLQFLFEYFSETQRNKGNFPGRFSGRQFSNSRSEMNVSTLELGDSALYLCASSPGGSPYNEQFFGPGTRLTVL.

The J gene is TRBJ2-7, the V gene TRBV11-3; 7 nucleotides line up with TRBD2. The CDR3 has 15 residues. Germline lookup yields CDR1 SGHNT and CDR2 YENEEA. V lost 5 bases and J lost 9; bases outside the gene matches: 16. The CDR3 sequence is CASSEGGRGDLGQYF. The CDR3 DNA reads TGTGCCAGCAGCGAAGGCGGACGGGGGGATCTCGGGCAGTACTTC. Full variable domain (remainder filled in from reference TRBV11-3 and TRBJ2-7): EAGVVQSPRYKIIEKKQPVAFWCNPISGHNTLYWYLQNLGQGPELLIRYENEEAVDDSQLPKDRFSAERLKGVDSTLKIQPAELGDSAVYLCASSEGGRGDLGQYFGPGTRLTVT.

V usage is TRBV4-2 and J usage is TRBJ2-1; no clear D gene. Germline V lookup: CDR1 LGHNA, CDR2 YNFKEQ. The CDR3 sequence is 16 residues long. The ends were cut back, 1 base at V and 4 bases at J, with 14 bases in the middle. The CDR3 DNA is TGTGCCAGCAGCCAAGCCCTTGACGAGGTATACAATGAGCAGTTCTTC. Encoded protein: CASSQALDEVYNEQFF.

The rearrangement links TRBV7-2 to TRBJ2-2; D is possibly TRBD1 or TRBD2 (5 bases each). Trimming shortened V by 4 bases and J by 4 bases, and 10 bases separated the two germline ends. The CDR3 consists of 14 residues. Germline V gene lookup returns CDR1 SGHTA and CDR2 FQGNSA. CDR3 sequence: CASSWGTATGELFF. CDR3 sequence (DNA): TGTGCCAGCAGCTGGGGGACGGCCACCGGGGAGCTGTTTTTT.

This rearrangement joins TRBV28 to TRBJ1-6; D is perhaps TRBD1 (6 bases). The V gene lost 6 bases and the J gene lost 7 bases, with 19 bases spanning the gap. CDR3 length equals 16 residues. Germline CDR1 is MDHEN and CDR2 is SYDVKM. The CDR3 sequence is CASRPEEDRPNSPLHF. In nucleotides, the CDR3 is TGTGCCAGCAGGCCGGAAGAGGACAGACCAAATTCACCCCTCCACTTT. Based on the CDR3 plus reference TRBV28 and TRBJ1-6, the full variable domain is DVKVTQSSRYLVKRTGEKVFLECVQDMDHENMFWYRQDPGLGLRLIYFSYDVKMKEKGDIPEGYSVSREKKERFSLILESASTNQTSMYLCASRPEEDRPNSPLHFGNGTRLTVT.

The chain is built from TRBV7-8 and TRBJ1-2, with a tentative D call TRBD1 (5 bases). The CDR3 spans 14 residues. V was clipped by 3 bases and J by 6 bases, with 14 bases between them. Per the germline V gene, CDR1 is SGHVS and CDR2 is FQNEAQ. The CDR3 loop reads CASSFLNQGDGYTF. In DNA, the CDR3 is TGTGCCAGCAGCTTCTTAAATCAGGGAGATGGCTACACCTTC.

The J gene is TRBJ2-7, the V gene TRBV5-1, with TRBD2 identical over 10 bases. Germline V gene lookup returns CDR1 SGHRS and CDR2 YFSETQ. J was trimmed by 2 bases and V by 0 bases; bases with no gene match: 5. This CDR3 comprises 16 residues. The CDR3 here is CASSLGGTSETYEQYF. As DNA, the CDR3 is TGCGCCAGCAGCTTGGGAGGGACTAGCGAGACCTACGAGCAGTACTTC.

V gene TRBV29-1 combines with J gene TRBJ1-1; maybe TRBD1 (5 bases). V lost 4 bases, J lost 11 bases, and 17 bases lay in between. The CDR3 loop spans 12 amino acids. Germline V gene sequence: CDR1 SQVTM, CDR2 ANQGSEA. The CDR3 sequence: CSVGGAARGAFF. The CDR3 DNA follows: TGCAGCGTTGGAGGGGCAGCCCGAGGTGCTTTCTTT.

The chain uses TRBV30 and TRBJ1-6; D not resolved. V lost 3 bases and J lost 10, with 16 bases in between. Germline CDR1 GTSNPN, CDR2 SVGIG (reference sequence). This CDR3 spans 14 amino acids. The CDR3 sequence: CAWSKDGARSPLHF. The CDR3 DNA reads TGTGCCTGGAGCAAGGACGGCGCGAGGTCACCCCTCCACTTT.

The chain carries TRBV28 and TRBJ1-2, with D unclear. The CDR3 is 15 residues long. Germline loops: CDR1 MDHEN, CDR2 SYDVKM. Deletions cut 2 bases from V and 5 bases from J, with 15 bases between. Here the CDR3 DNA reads TGTGCCAGCAGTTTAACCGACGCCCTCCTATATGGCTACACCTTC. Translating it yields CASSLTDALLYGYTF.

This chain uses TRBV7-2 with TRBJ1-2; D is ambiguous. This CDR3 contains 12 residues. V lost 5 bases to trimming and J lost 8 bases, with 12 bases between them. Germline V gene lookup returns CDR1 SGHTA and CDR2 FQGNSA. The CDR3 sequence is CASSPTRGGYTF. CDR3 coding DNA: TGTGCCAGCAGCCCGACACGGGGAGGCTACACCTTC.

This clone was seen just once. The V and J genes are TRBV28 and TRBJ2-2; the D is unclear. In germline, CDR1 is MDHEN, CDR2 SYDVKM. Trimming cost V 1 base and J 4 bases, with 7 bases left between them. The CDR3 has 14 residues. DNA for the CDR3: TGTGCCAGCAGTTTATATCGGGTCACCGGGGAGCTGTTTTTT. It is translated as CASSLYRVTGELFF.

The DNA for the CDR3 is TGTGCCAGCAGCGATCAGGGGCTCGATAATTCACCCCTCCACTTT. Translated: CASSDQGLDNSPLHF. This chain joins TRBV3-1 (or the pseudogene TRBV3-2) and TRBJ1-6; a possible D gene is TRBD1 (6 bases). Germline values: CDR1 LGHDT, CDR2 YNNKEL (reference sequence). Trimming took off 5 bases at V and 5 bases at J, with 13 bases between the two ends. The CDR3 covers 15 residues.